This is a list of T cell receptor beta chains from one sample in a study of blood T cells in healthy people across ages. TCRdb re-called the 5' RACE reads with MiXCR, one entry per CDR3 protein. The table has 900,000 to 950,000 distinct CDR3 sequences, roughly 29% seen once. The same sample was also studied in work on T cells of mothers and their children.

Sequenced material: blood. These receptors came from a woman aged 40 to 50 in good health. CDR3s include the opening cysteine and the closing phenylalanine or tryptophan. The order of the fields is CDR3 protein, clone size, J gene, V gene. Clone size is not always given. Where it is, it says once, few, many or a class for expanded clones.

cdr3_aa: CASSRIRGKNTEAFF
clone_size: few
j_call: TRBJ1-1
v_call: TRBV7-6

cdr3_aa: CSARVEGYGYTF
clone_size: many
j_call: TRBJ1-2
v_call: TRBV20-1

cdr3_aa: CASSTGVSGANVLTF
clone_size: NA
j_call: TRBJ2-6
v_call: TRBV7-2

cdr3_aa: CSVAPSGANTGELFF
clone_size: many
j_call: TRBJ2-2
v_call: TRBV29-1

cdr3_aa: CALRGEQYF
clone_size: NA
j_call: NA
v_call: TRBV28

cdr3_aa: CSAGTGGAYEQYF
clone_size: many
j_call: TRBJ2-7
v_call: TRBV20-1

cdr3_aa: CASSHRGGRNTEAFF
clone_size: NA
j_call: TRBJ1-1
v_call: TRBV7-9

cdr3_aa: CSARGISTEAFF
clone_size: NA
j_call: TRBJ1-1
v_call: TRBV20-1

cdr3_aa: CASTNAGGPGEQFF
clone_size: many
j_call: TRBJ2-1
v_call: TRBV6-2/TRBV6-3

cdr3_aa: CASSPLGNIQYF
clone_size: many
j_call: TRBJ2-4
v_call: TRBV7-2

cdr3_aa: CASSYDRAQRTGGPVNYGYTF
clone_size: few
j_call: TRBJ1-2
v_call: TRBV6-5

cdr3_aa: CASSWGLMNTEAFF
clone_size: NA
j_call: TRBJ1-1
v_call: TRBV7-8

cdr3_aa: CSVESSQGGGYEQYF
clone_size: many
j_call: NA
v_call: TRBV29-1

cdr3_aa: CASRYRTGIRTYEQYF
clone_size: many
j_call: TRBJ2-7
v_call: TRBV28

cdr3_aa: CASSPRGDRGTDTQYF
clone_size: NA
j_call: TRBJ2-3
v_call: TRBV18

cdr3_aa: CASSLEGQGGGGQFF
clone_size: NA
j_call: TRBJ2-1
v_call: TRBV7-6

cdr3_aa: CASSPHGLTPGTNKKLFF
clone_size: NA
j_call: TRBJ1-4
v_call: TRBV11-1

cdr3_aa: CASIMDLLSNQPQHF
clone_size: NA
j_call: TRBJ1-5
v_call: TRBV28

cdr3_aa: CSARLPGPYDNTQYF
clone_size: NA
j_call: TRBJ2-3
v_call: TRBV20-1

cdr3_aa: CASSLGGSPNYGYTF
clone_size: NA
j_call: TRBJ1-2
v_call: TRBV7-9

cdr3_aa: CASSQGLAGANTRETQFF
clone_size: NA
j_call: TRBJ2-1
v_call: TRBV4-2

cdr3_aa: CATSDGDVHGYTF
clone_size: few
j_call: TRBJ1-2
v_call: TRBV24-1

cdr3_aa: CSVDSGRGSGGYTF
clone_size: few
j_call: TRBJ1-2
v_call: TRBV29-1

cdr3_aa: CASSIDRDTEAFF
clone_size: NA
j_call: TRBJ1-1
v_call: TRBV7-3

cdr3_aa: CATSRDEGPHYEQYF
clone_size: few
j_call: TRBJ2-7
v_call: TRBV15

cdr3_aa: CASSARVGGEAFF
clone_size: few
j_call: TRBJ1-1
v_call: TRBV2

cdr3_aa: CSASGSPRTDTQYF
clone_size: few
j_call: TRBJ2-3
v_call: TRBV20-1

cdr3_aa: CSARLLLASSYNEQFF
clone_size: many
j_call: TRBJ2-1
v_call: TRBV20-1

cdr3_aa: CATSSRGQGSYNEQYF
clone_size: NA
j_call: TRBJ2-7
v_call: TRBV15

cdr3_aa: CAWRDRTGMTNYGYTF
clone_size: NA
j_call: TRBJ1-2
v_call: TRBV30

cdr3_aa: CSASVRGYEQYF
clone_size: many
j_call: TRBJ2-7
v_call: TRBV20-1